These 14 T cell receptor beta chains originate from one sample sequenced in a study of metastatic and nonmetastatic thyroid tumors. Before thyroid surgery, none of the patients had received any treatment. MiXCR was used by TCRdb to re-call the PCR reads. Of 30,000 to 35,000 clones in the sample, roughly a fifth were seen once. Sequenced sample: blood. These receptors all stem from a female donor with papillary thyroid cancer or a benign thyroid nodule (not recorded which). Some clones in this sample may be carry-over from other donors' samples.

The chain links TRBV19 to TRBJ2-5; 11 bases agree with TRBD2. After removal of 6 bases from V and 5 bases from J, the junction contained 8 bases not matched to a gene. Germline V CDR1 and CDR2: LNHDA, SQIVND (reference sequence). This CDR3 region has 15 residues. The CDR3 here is CASRTSGSWEETQYF. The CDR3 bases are TGTGCCAGTAGAACTAGCGGGAGTTGGGAGGAGACCCAGTACTTC.

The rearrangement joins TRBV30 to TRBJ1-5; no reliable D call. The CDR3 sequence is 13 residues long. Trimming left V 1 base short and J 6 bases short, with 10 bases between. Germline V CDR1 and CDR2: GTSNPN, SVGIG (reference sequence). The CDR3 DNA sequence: TGTGCCTGGAGTGCTGGGGTCGGTCAGCCCCAGCATTTT. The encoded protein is CAWSAGVGQPQHF.

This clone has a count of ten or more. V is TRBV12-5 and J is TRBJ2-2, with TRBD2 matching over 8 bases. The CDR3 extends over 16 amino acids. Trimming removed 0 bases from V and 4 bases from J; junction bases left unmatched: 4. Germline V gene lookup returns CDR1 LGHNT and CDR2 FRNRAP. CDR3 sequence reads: CASGLVRGGVTGELFF. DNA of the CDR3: TGTGCTAGTGGTTTGGTACGGGGGGGCGTCACCGGGGAGCTGTTTTTT.

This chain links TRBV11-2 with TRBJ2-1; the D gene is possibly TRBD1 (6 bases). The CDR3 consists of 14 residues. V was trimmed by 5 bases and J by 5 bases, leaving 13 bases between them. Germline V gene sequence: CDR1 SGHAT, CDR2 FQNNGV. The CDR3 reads CASSPTGQNNEQFF. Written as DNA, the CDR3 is TGTGCCAGCAGCCCCACAGGACAGAACAATGAGCAGTTCTTC.

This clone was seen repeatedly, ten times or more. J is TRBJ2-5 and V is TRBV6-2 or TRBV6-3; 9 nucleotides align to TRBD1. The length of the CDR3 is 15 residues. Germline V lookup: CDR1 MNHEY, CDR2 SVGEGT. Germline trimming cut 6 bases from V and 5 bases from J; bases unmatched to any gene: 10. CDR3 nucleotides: TGTGCCAGCAGCGTCGGGACAGGGAACTTGGAGACCCAGTACTTC. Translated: CASSVGTGNLETQYF.

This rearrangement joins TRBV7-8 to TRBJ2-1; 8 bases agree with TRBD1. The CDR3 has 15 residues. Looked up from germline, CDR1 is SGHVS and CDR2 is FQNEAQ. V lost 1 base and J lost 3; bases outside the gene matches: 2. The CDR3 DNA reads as TGTGCCAGCAGCTTAGGGACAGGGCACTACAATGAGCAGTTCTTC. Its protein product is CASSLGTGHYNEQFF.

The CDR3 nucleotides are TGTGCCACCAGTGAGGCTAGCGGGATTGAGCAGTTCTTC. Translating gives CATSEASGIEQFF. V and J are TRBV24-1 and TRBJ2-1; 9 bases are shared with TRBD2. Germline lookup yields CDR1 KGHDR and CDR2 SFDVKD. With V trimmed by 4 bases and J by 9 bases, 3 bases remained unmatched. This CDR3 spans 13 amino acids.

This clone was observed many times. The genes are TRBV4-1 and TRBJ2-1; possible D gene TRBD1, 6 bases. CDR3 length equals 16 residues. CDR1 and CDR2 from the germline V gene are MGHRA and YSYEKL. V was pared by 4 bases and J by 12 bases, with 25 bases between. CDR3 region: CASSPQGQSVPWGQFF. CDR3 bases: TGCGCCAGCAGCCCCCAGGGACAATCTGTCCCGTGGGGGCAGTTCTTC.

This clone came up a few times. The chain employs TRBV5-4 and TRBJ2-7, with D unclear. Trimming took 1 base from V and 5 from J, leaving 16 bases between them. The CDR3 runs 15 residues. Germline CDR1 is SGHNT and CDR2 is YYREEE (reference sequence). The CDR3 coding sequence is TGTGCCAGCAGCTTGATATCAGCCCCTGCCGACGAGCAGTACTTC. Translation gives CASSLISAPADEQYF.

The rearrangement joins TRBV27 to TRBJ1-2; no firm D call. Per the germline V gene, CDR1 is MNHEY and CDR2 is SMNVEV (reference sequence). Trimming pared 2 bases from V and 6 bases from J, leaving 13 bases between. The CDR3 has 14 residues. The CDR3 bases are TGTGCCAGCAGTTTAAGGAGGACCGGAGATGGCTACACCTTC. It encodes CASSLRRTGDGYTF.

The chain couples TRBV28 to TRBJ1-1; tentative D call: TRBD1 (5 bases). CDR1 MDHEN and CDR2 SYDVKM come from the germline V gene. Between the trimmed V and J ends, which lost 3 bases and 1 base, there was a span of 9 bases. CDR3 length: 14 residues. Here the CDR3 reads CASSLGQGNTEAFF. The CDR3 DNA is TGTGCCAGCAGTTTGGGGCAGGGGAACACTGAAGCTTTCTTT.

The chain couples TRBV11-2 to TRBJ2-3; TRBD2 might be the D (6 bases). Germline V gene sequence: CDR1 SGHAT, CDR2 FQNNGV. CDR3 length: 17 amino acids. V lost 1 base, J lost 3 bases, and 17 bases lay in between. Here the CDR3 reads CASSLGRVGRGTDTQYF. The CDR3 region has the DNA TGTGCCAGCAGCTTAGGAAGGGTCGGGAGAGGGACAGATACGCAGTATTTT.

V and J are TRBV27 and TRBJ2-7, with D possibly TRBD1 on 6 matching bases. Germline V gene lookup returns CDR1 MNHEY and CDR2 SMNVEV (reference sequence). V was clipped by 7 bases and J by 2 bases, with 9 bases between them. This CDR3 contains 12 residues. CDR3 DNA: TGTGCCAGCAAGGACAGAGCCTACGAGCAGTACTTC. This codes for CASKDRAYEQYF.

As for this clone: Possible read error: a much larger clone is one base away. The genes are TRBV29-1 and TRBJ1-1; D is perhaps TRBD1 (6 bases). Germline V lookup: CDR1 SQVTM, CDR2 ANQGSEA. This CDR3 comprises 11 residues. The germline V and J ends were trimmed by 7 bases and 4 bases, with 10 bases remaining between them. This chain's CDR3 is CSGLRGTEAFF. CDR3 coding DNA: TGCAGCGGCCTCAGGGGCACTGAAGCTTTCTTT.